One and the same sample provided the 24 T cell receptor beta chains below, sequenced in a study of esophageal squamous cell carcinoma under preoperative chemotherapy. Time point meaning: after preoperative PTX-NDP chemotherapy. TCRdb re-called the PCR reads with MiXCR, one entry per CDR3 protein. The sample lists about 32,000 distinct CDR3 sequences; around 50% were seen once. The sample was taken from a patient given preoperative chemotherapy. Receptor source: a human donor with esophageal squamous cell carcinoma. The donor label of this sample is uncertain.

This clonotype was recorded only once. The chain employs TRBV7-2 and TRBJ2-5; 8 positions match TRBD2. Germline CDR1 SGHTA, CDR2 FQGNSA. This CDR3 has 16 residues. This CDR3 is CVCRGLGGGDTDTQYF. DNA for the CDR3: TGTGTCTGCAGGGGACTCGGGGGGGGTGACACAGATACCCAGTACTTC. The full variable domain, in which reference TRBV7-2 and TRBJ2-5 provide the parts outside the CDR3, is GAGVSQSPSNKVTEKGKDVELRCDPISGHTALYWYRQSLGQGLEFLIYFQGNSAPDKSGLPSDRFSAERTGGSVSTLTIQRTQQEDSAVYLCVCRGLGGGDTDTQYFGPGTRLLVL.

This clonotype was counted only a few times. A much bigger clone sits one base away, suggesting this may be a read error. The CDR3 loop is CASSFQGMEYF. The CDR3 DNA sequence: TGTGCCAGCAGCTTCCAGGGGATGGAGTACTTC. The chain employs TRBV7-2 and TRBJ2-5, with a tentative D call TRBD1 (6 bases). The CDR3 extends over 11 amino acids. Germline lookup yields CDR1 SGHTA and CDR2 FQGNSA. V was clipped by 3 bases and J by 12 bases, with 11 bases between them.

The V gene is TRBV6-1, the J gene TRBJ1-5; TRBD1 is a possible D gene (5 bases). Germline V CDR1 and CDR2: MNHNS, SASEGT. The length of the CDR3 is 16 residues. V gave up 1 base and J gave up 4 bases, with 14 bases separating them. CDR3 coding DNA: TGTGCCAGCAGTGAAGTAGCAGGGAAGATAAATCAGCCCCAGCATTTT. Protein product: CASSEVAGKINQPQHF.

The chain has TRBV18 and TRBJ2-2; 9 positions match TRBD2. The CDR3 consists of 19 residues. After removal of 3 bases from V and 0 bases from J, the junction contained 11 bases not matched to a gene. Germline CDR1 reads KGHSH; CDR2 reads LQKENI. In DNA, the CDR3 is TGTGCCAGCTCACCCCTCCCCGTCGGCGGGGGGGCGAACACCGGGGAGCTGTTTTTT. Encoded protein: CASSPLPVGGGANTGELFF.

In this sample, this clonotype turned up many times. This clone may be a read error of a much larger clone one base away. The J gene is TRBJ2-5, the V gene TRBV12-3 or TRBV12-4; D not certain. V was clipped by 0 bases and J by 11 bases, with 7 bases between them. The CDR3 has 11 residues. This CDR3 reads CASSLAKEQYF. CDR3 DNA sequence: TGTGCCAGCAGTTTAGCTAAGGAGCAGTACTTC.

The sample holds a few counts of this clonotype. The chain recombines TRBV6-1 with TRBJ2-7, with D possibly being TRBD2 (5 bases). This CDR3 has 16 amino acids. The V and J ends lost 0 bases and 2 bases respectively, with 14 bases between them. Germline CDR1 reads MNHNS; CDR2 reads SASEGT. The DNA for the CDR3 is TGTGCCAGCAGTGAAGCGTCAGCGGATCCTACCTACGAGCAGTACTTC. This codes for CASSEASADPTYEQYF.

This clonotype was detected a few times. The chain employs TRBV19 and TRBJ2-3, with 10 bases that match TRBD1. V trimming: 5 bases; J trimming: 2 bases; junction bases outside the gene matches: 4. Germline V gene data show CDR1 as LNHDA and CDR2 as SQIVND (reference sequence). The CDR3 consists of 15 residues. This CDR3 reads CASSVGQGFTDTQYF. In DNA, the CDR3 is TGTGCCAGTAGTGTGGGACAGGGGTTCACAGATACGCAGTATTTT. The entire variable domain, with the rest obtained from reference TRBV19 and TRBJ2-3, is as follows: DGGITQSPKYLFRKEGQNVTLSCEQNLNHDAMYWYRQDPGQGLRLIYYSQIVNDFQKGDIAEGYSVSREKKESFPLTVTSAQKNPTAFYLCASSVGQGFTDTQYFGPGTRLTVL.

This CDR3 reads CASSWGVWAEDTQYF. DNA of the CDR3: TGTGCCAGCAGTTGGGGGGTTTGGGCCGAAGACACGCAGTACTTC. The chain has TRBV12-3 or TRBV12-4 and TRBJ2-4; tentatively, D is TRBD2 (6 bases). The CDR3 runs to 15 residues. V shed 4 bases and J shed 13 bases, with 23 bases lying between them.

CDR3 DNA: TGTGCCAGCAGCCAGGGCCTCCAGGCGGTGAGCACAGATACGCAGTATTTT. Residues: CASSQGLQAVSTDTQYF. V is TRBV7-2 and J is TRBJ2-3; D is possibly TRBD1 (5 bases). V gave up 5 bases and J gave up 0 bases, with 18 bases separating them. The CDR3 sequence is 17 residues long. Germline values: CDR1 SGHTA, CDR2 FQGNSA.

This clonotype was recorded many times. The rearrangement links TRBV15 to TRBJ1-2, with TRBD1 matching over 7 bases. V lost 5 bases to trimming and J lost 8 bases; unmatched junction nucleotides: 11. Germline CDR1 is LNHNV and CDR2 is YYDKDF (reference sequence). The CDR3 is made up of 14 amino acids. The CDR3 protein is CATSQTTGAEGYTF. The CDR3 nucleotides are TGTGCCACCAGCCAAACTACAGGGGCGGAGGGCTACACCTTC.

Many counts were recorded for this clonotype. The chain employs TRBV11-3 and TRBJ2-7, with no clear D. In germline, CDR1 is SGHNT, CDR2 YENEEA. The CDR3 loop spans 14 amino acids. Deletions cut 4 bases from V and 2 bases from J, with 12 bases between. Here the CDR3 DNA reads TGTGCCAGCAGCTCGAATGGGTCCCCCTACGAGCAGTACTTC. Encoded protein: CASSSNGSPYEQYF.

The table lists this clonotype with a count of one. The V call is TRBV7-2, the J call TRBJ2-5, with 10 nucleotides matching TRBD2. Germline V gene lookup returns CDR1 SGHTA and CDR2 FQGNSA. The CDR3 is 17 amino acids. The trim removed 2 bases at V and 7 bases at J, leaving 13 bases unmatched. DNA for the CDR3: TGTGCCAGCAGCTTAATCGAGCGGGGGGGCCCGCCAGCGACCCAGTACTTC. Protein: CASSLIERGGPPATQYF. The variable domain in full, completed from reference TRBV7-2 and TRBJ2-5, reads GAGVSQSPSNKVTEKGKDVELRCDPISGHTALYWYRQSLGQGLEFLIYFQGNSAPDKSGLPSDRFSAERTGGSVSTLTIQRTQQEDSAVYLCASSLIERGGPPATQYFGPGTRLLVL.

The chain links TRBV7-3 to TRBJ2-1, with no clear D. TRBJ2-5 explains the end of the DNA better; the J call may be wrong. This CDR3 region has 14 residues. Germline V lookup: CDR1 SGHTA, CDR2 FQGTGA. The CDR3 region is CASSSKILSPPQYF. CDR3 bases: TGTGCCAGCAGCTCAAAAATTCTCTCCCCCCCCCAGTACTTC.

The chain employs TRBV27 and TRBJ2-7; 9 nucleotides align to TRBD1. Germline trimming cut 2 bases from V and 3 bases from J; bases unmatched to any gene: 2. The CDR3 extends over 14 amino acids. Per the germline V gene, CDR1 is MNHEY and CDR2 is SMNVEV (reference sequence). This CDR3 is CASSLTGQGYEQYF. The CDR3 DNA sequence: TGTGCCAGCAGTTTAACGGGACAGGGCTACGAGCAGTACTTC.

This clonotype was observed many times. The V and J genes are TRBV7-9 and TRBJ1-1; D gene ambiguous. The ends were cut back, 5 bases at V and 10 bases at J, with 14 bases in the middle. CDR3 length equals 12 residues. Germline lookup yields CDR1 SEHNR and CDR2 FQNEAQ (reference sequence). The CDR3 coding sequence is TGTGCCAGCAGCGTCAATTCGGGTGGAGCTTTCTTT. Its protein product is CASSVNSGGAFF.

The J gene is TRBJ2-7, the V gene TRBV6-2 or TRBV6-3, with 10 bases that match TRBD1. This CDR3 comprises 15 residues. The V segment lost 5 bases and the J segment 2 bases; nucleotides outside the gene matches: 6. The germline V gene has CDR1 MNHEY and CDR2 SVGEGT. The CDR3 bases are TGTGCCAGCAGTCTCCGGGACAGGGGTGCCTACGAGCAGTACTTC. Translating gives CASSLRDRGAYEQYF.

The rearrangement joins TRBV27 to TRBJ2-3, with TRBD2 matching 7 bases. Germline loops: CDR1 MNHEY, CDR2 SMNVEV (reference sequence). This CDR3 has 16 residues. The V gene end was trimmed by 7 bases and the J gene end by 7 bases; junction bases not matched to a gene: 17. CDR3: CASINLGGLVRNTQYF. Here the CDR3 DNA reads TGTGCCAGCATCAACCTGGGGGGGTTAGTTAGAAATACGCAGTATTTT.

This chain uses TRBV6-1 with TRBJ2-3; 8 bases map to TRBD2. TRBJ2-7 matches the DNA end more closely, so the J call is doubtful. CDR3 length: 16 amino acids. Germline V gene sequence: CDR1 MNHNS, CDR2 SASEGT. The CDR3 region is CASSRTGGYAKDTQYF. CDR3 DNA: TGTGCCAGCAGCCGCACGGGGGGGTACGCCAAAGACACGCAGTACTTC.

This clonotype was counted ten times or more. This chain links TRBV7-3 with TRBJ2-6; D not resolved. The CDR3 runs to 13 residues. Germline CDR1 reads SGHTA; CDR2 reads FQGTGA. V was trimmed by 5 bases and J by 4 bases, leaving 6 bases between them. DNA for the CDR3: TGTGCCAGCAGCCAAACGGGGGCCAACGTCCTGACTTTC. Protein: CASSQTGANVLTF. Based on the CDR3 plus reference TRBV7-3 and TRBJ2-6, the full variable domain is GAGVSQTPSNKVTEKGKYVELRCDPISGHTALYWYRQSLGQGPEFLIYFQGTGAADDSGLPNDRFFAVRPEGSVSTLKIQRTERGDSAVYLCASSQTGANVLTFGAGSRLTVL.

This clonotype appeared many times. V gene TRBV6-1 combines with J gene TRBJ2-2; the D is unclear. This CDR3 has 15 amino acids. CDR1 and CDR2 (germline): MNHNS, SASEGT. V lost 5 bases, J lost 0 bases, and 10 bases lay in between. The DNA for the CDR3 is TGTGCCAGCAGTCCCAGGTTCGCGAACACCGGGGAGCTGTTTTTT. Amino acid sequence: CASSPRFANTGELFF.

There are many counts of this clonotype. The chain joins TRBV24-1 to TRBJ2-3; 12 nucleotides line up with TRBD2. Germline V gene sequence: CDR1 KGHDR, CDR2 SFDVKD. Trimming at V came to 4 bases and at J to 7 bases, leaving 11 bases not matched to a gene. The CDR3 is made up of 17 amino acids. The CDR3 reads CATSESGLAGITNTQYF. The CDR3 DNA reads as TGTGCCACCAGTGAAAGCGGACTAGCGGGGATTACAAATACGCAGTATTTT.

This clonotype was seen repeatedly, ten times or more. V and J are TRBV7-6 and TRBJ2-7, with 13 positions matching TRBD2. Germline V gene sequence: CDR1 SGHVS, CDR2 FNYEAQ. The length of the CDR3 is 18 residues. V dropped 5 bases and J dropped 0; count of bases not matched to a gene: 10. CDR3 residues: CASSQGLAGVDRSYEQYF. CDR3 DNA: TGTGCCAGCAGCCAAGGACTAGCGGGGGTGGACCGCTCCTACGAGCAGTACTTC.

Remarks on this clonotype: The junction differs from germline at one of its ends, possibly a read error. V usage is TRBV7-2 and J usage is TRBJ2-2; the D gene is possibly TRBD1 (6 bases). The germline gives CDR1 SGHTA, CDR2 FQGNSA. CDR3 length: 17 amino acids. This CDR3 reads CASSLGAGTVKSGELYF. As DNA, the CDR3 is TGTGCCAGCAGCTTGGGGGCCGGGACCGTAAAATCAGGGGAGCTGTATTTT. The full variable domain, in which reference TRBV7-2 and TRBJ2-2 provide the parts outside the CDR3, is GAGVSQSPSNKVTEKGKDVELRCDPISGHTALYWYRQSLGQGLEFLIYFQGNSAPDKSGLPSDRFSAERTGGSVSTLTIQRTQQEDSAVYLCASSLGAGTVKSGELYFGEGSRLTVL.

The chain employs TRBV7-3 and TRBJ2-1; 7 bases agree with TRBD1. CDR1 SGHTA and CDR2 FQGTGA come from the germline V gene. V dropped 0 bases and J dropped 13; count of bases not matched to a gene: 12. The CDR3 length is 15 residues. Written as DNA, the CDR3 is TGTGCCAGCAGCTTAACGGGGACAGCCCAAGAGACCCAGTTCTTC. Its protein is CASSLTGTAQETQFF.